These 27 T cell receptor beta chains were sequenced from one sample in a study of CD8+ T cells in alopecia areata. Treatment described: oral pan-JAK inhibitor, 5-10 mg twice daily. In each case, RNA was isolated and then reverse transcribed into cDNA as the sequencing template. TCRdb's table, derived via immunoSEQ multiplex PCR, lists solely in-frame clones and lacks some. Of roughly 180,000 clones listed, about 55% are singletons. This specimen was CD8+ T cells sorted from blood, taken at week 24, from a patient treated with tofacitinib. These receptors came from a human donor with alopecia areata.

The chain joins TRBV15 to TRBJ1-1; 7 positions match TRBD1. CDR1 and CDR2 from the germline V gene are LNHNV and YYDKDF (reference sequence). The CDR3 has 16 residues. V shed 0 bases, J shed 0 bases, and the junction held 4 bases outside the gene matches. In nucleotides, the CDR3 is TGTGCCACCAGCAGAGACCCAGGGGGGATGAACACTGAAGCTTTCTTT. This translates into CATSRDPGGMNTEAFF.

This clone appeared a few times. The CDR3 sequence is CASSPRRTHEAFF. Here the CDR3 DNA reads TGCGCCAGCAGCCCGAGGAGGACACATGAAGCTTTCTTT. The V call is TRBV5-1, the J call TRBJ1-1, with D maybe TRBD1 (5 bases). Germline loops: CDR1 SGHRS, CDR2 YFSETQ. This CDR3 has 13 amino acids. Trimming removed 4 bases at V and 7 bases at J, with 14 bases between.

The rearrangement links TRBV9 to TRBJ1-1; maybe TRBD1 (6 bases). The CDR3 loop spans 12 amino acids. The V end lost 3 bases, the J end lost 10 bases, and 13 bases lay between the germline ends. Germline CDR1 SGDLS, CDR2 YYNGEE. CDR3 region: CASSAGESGAFF. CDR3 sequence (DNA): TGTGCCAGCAGCGCAGGGGAATCGGGAGCTTTCTTT.

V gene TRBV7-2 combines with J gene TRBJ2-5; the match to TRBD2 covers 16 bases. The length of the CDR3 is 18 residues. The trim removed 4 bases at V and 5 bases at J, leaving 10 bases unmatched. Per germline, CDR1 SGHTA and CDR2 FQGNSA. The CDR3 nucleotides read TGTGCCAGCAGCTCCCCCGGGACTAGCGGGGGGGCCCGTGAGACCCAGTACTTC. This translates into CASSSPGTSGGARETQYF.

Here the CDR3 reads CASSINGNSPLHF. In DNA form, the CDR3 reads TGTGCCAGTAGTATAAATGGGAATTCACCCCTCCACTTT. V usage is TRBV19 and J usage is TRBJ1-6; no clear D gene. Per the germline V gene, CDR1 is LNHDA and CDR2 is SQIVND (reference sequence). There are 13 residues in the CDR3. V dropped 2 bases and J dropped 7 bases, with 6 bases sitting between them. Based on the CDR3 plus reference TRBV19 and TRBJ1-6, the full variable domain is DGGITQSPKYLFRKEGQNVTLSCEQNLNHDAMYWYRQDPGQGLRLIYYSQIVNDFQKGDIAEGYSVSREKKESFPLTVTSAQKNPTAFYLCASSINGNSPLHFGNGTRLTVT.

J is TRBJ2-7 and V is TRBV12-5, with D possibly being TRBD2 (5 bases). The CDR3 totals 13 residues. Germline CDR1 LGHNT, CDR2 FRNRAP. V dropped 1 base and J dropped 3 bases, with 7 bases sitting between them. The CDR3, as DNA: TGTGCTAGTGGTTTGGGACTAAACTACGAGCAGTACTTC. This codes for CASGLGLNYEQYF.

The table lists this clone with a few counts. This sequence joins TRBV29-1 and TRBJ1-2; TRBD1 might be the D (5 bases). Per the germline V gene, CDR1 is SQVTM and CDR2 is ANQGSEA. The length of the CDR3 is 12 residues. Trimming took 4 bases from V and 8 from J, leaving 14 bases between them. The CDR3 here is CSVGAREGGYTF. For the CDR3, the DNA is TGCAGCGTTGGGGCCAGGGAGGGAGGCTACACCTTC.

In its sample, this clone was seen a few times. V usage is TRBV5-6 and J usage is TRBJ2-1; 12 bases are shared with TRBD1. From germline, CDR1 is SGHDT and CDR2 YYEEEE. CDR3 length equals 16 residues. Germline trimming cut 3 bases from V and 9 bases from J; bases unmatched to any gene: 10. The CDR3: CASSYSPGQGASEQFF. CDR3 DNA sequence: TGTGCCAGCAGCTACTCACCGGGACAGGGGGCGAGTGAGCAGTTCTTC.

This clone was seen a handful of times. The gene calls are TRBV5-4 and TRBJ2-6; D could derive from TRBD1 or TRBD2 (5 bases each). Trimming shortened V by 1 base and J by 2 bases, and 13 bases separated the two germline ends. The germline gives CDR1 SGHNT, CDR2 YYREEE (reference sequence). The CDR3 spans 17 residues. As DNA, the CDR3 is TGTGCCAGCAGCTTGCCCCCTAGGGACGCTGGGGCCAACGTCCTGACTTTC. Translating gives CASSLPPRDAGANVLTF.

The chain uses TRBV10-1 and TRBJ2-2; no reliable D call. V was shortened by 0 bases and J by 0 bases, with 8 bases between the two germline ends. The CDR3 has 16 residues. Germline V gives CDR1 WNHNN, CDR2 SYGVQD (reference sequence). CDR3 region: CASSESRTANTGELFF. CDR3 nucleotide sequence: TGCGCCAGCAGTGAGTCTCGAACAGCGAACACCGGGGAGCTGTTTTTT.

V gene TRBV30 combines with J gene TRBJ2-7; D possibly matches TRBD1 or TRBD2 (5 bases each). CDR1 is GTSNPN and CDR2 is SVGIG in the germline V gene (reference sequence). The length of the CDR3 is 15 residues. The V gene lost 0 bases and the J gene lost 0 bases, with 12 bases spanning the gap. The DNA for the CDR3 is TGTGCCTGGAGTGTAGACGGGGCCCGCTCCTACGAGCAGTACTTC. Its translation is CAWSVDGARSYEQYF.

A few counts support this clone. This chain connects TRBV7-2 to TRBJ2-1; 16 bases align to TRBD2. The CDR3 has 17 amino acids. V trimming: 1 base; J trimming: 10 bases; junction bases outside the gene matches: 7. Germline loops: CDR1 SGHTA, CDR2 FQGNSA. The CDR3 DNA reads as TGTGCCAGCAGCTTAGGGGAGCCGGGACTAGCGGGGGGGGAGCAGTTCTTC. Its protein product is CASSLGEPGLAGGEQFF.

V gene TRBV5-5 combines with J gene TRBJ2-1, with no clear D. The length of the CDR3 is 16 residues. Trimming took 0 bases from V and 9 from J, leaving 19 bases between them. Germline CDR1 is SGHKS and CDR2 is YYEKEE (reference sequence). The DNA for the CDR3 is TGTGCCAGCAGCTTGGAAGCAGATCACCTGGTCAGTGAGCAGTTCTTC. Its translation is CASSLEADHLVSEQFF.

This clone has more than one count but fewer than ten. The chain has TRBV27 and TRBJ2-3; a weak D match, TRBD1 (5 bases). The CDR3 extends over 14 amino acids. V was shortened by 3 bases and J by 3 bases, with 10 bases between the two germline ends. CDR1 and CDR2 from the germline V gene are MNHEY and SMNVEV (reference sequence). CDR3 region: CASSFGRETDTQYF. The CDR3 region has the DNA TGTGCCAGCAGTTTTGGCAGGGAAACAGATACGCAGTATTTT.

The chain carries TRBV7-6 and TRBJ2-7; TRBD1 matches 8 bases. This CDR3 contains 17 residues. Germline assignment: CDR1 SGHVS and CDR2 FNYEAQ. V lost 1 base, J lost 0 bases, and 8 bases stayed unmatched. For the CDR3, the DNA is TGTGCCAGCAGCTTAGTAGCTCGGCAGGGGGCCTCCTACGAGCAGTACTTC. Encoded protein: CASSLVARQGASYEQYF.

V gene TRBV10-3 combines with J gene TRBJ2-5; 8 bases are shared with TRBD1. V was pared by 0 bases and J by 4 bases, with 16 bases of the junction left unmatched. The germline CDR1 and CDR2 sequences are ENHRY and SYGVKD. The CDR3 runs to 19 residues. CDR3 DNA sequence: TGTGCCATCAGTGAGTCCCCCCTCGAGGCAGGGGGCACGGGAGAGACCCAGTACTTC. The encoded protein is CAISESPLEAGGTGETQYF.

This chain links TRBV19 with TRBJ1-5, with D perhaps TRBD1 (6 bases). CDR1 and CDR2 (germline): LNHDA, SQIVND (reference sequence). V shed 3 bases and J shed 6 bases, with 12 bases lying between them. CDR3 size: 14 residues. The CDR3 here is CASSIRDTTQPQHF. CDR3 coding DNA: TGTGCCAGTAGTATCCGGGACACAACTCAGCCCCAGCATTTT.

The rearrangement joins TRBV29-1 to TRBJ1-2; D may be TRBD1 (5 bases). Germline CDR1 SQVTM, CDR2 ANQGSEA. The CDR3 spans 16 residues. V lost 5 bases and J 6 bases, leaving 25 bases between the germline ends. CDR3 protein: CSVIGGGDKGLDGYTF. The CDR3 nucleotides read TGCAGCGTTATCGGGGGAGGGGATAAGGGACTGGATGGCTACACCTTC. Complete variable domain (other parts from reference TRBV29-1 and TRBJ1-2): SAVISQKPSRDICQRGTSLTIQCQVDSQVTMMFWYRQQPGQSLTLIATANQGSEATYESGFVIDKFPISRPNLTFSTLTVSNMSPEDSSIYLCSVIGGGDKGLDGYTFGSGTRLTVV.

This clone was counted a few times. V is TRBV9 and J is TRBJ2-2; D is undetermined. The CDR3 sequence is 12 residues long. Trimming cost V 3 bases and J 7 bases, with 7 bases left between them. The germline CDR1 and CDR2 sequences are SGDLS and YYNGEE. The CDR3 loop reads CASSGNFGELFF. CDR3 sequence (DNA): TGTGCCAGCAGCGGGAACTTCGGGGAGCTGTTTTTT. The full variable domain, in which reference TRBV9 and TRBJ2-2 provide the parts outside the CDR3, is DSGVTQTPKHLITATGQRVTLRCSPRSGDLSVYWYQQSLDQGLQFLIQYYNGEERAKGNILERFSAQQFPDLHSELNLSSLELGDSALYFCASSGNFGELFFGEGSRLTVL.

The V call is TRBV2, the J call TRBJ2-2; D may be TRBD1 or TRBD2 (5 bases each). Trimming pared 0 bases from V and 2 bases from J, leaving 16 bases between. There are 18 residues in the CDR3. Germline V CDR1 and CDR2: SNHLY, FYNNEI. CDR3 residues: CASSEALLWGTNTGELFF. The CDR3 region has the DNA TGTGCCAGCAGTGAAGCGCTTCTTTGGGGGACCAACACCGGGGAGCTGTTTTTT.

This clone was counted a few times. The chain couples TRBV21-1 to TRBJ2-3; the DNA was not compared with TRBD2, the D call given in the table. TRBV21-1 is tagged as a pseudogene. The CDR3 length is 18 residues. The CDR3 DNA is TGTGCCAGCAGCAAAGGGCGTACCGGGGGGGCCGCCACAGATACGCAGTATTTT. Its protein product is CASSKGRTGGAATDTQYF.

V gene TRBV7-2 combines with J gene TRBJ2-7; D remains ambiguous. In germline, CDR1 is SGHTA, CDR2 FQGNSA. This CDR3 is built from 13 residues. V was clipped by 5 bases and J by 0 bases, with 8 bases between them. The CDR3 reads CASSQLSSYEQYF. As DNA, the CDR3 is TGTGCCAGCAGCCAGTTAAGCTCCTACGAGCAGTACTTC.

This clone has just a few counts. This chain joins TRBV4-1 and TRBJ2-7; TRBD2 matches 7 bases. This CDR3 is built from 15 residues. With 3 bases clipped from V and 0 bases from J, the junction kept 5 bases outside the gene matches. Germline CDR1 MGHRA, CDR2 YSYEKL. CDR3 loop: CASSHAGDSSYEQYF. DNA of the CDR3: TGCGCCAGCAGCCACGCGGGAGACAGCTCCTACGAGCAGTACTTC.

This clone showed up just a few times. CDR3 nucleotides: TGTGCCAGCACCTCGGAGGGGGCTAAACTGTTTTTT. The encoded protein is CASTSEGAKLFF. The chain is built from TRBV6-6 and TRBJ1-4, with TRBD1 identical over 7 bases. V shed 7 bases and J 11 bases; nucleotides not matched to a gene: 7. CDR1 is MNHNY, CDR2 SVGAGI, per germline (reference sequence). CDR3 size: 12 residues.

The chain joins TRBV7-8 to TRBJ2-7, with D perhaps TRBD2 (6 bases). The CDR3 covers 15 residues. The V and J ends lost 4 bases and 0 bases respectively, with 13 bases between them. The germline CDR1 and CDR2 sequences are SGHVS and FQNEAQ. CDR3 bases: TGTGCCAGCAGCTCCCGACAGACTAGCTCCTACGAGCAGTACTTC. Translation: CASSSRQTSSYEQYF.

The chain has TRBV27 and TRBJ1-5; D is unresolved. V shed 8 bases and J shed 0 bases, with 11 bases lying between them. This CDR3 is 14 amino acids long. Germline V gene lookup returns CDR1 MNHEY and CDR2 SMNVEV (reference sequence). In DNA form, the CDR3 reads TGTGCCAGCGCTATGGGGAATAGCAATCAGCCCCAGCATTTT. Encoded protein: CASAMGNSNQPQHF.

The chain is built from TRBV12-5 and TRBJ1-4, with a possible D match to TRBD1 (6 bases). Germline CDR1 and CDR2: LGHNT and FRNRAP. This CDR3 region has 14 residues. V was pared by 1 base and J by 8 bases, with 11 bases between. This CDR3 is CASGLGTAPEKLFF. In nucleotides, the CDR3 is TGTGCTAGTGGTTTGGGGACAGCTCCAGAAAAACTGTTTTTT.